A single sample gave rise to the 27 T cell receptor beta chains below, sequenced in a study of OX40 agonist ivuxolimab in advanced cancers. The method was the immunoSEQ multiplex PCR assay. TCRdb provides this immuneACCESS table in a form limited to in-frame rearrangements. Some clones are lacking; in checked studies, under half of them reflect an unresolved V gene, and why the rest are absent is not known. Counted in this sample were over 20,000 clones; 75% to 90% of them appeared once. The ten top clones hold roughly 33% of the sample. The sequencing used CD4+ or CD8+ T cells sorted from blood, collected in a trial of the OX40 agonist ivuxolimab. The receptor set was obtained from an adult with an advanced solid tumor such as melanoma, head and neck, liver or kidney cancer.

The chain is built from TRBV6-5 and TRBJ1-2; TRBD1 might be the D (5 bases). The length of the CDR3 is 14 residues. CDR1 is MNHEY and CDR2 is SVGAGI in the germline V gene. Trimming stripped 6 bases from V and 2 bases from J, with 13 bases between. CDR3 nucleotides: TGTGCCAGCAGCCCCGGGACGGCAAACTATGGCTACACCTTC. Residues: CASSPGTANYGYTF.

The chain is built from TRBV13 and TRBJ2-7; TRBD1 matches 8 bases. CDR1 and CDR2 from the germline V gene are PRHDT and FYEKMQ (reference sequence). This CDR3 comprises 13 residues. V shed 3 bases and J 6 bases; nucleotides not matched to a gene: 4. For the CDR3, the DNA is TGTGCCAGCAGCTTGACAGGGGACCGCGAGCAGTACTTC. It encodes CASSLTGDREQYF.

V usage is TRBV11-2 and J usage is TRBJ2-5; weak D call: TRBD1 (6 bases). The length of the CDR3 is 15 residues. V was trimmed by 4 bases and J by 5 bases, leaving 17 bases between them. Germline V lookup: CDR1 SGHAT, CDR2 FQNNGV. DNA of the CDR3: TGTGCCAGCAGCTCGCAGGGGCGCGAGGTGGAGACCCAGTACTTC. Translating it yields CASSSQGREVETQYF. The full variable domain, rest sourced from reference TRBV11-2 and TRBJ2-5, is EAGVAQSPRYKIIEKRQSVAFWCNPISGHATLYWYQQILGQGPKLLIQFQNNGVVDDSQLPKDRFSAERLKGVDSTLKIQPAKLEDSAVYLCASSSQGREVETQYFGPGTRLLVL.

V is TRBV5-6 and J is TRBJ2-7; 9 positions agree with TRBD1. Trimming at V came to 2 bases and at J to 5 bases, leaving 5 bases not matched to a gene. This CDR3 has 14 amino acids. Germline assignment: CDR1 SGHDT and CDR2 YYEEEE. DNA for the CDR3: TGTGCCAGCAGCTTCGGGACAGGGTACCACGAGCAGTACTTC. This translates into CASSFGTGYHEQYF.

The V gene is TRBV10-2, the J gene TRBJ2-1, with 10 nucleotides matching TRBD1. The V gene's germline CDR1 is WSHSY and CDR2 SAAADI. There are 18 residues in the CDR3. V was pared by 2 bases and J by 5 bases, with 12 bases of the junction left unmatched. The CDR3 region has the DNA TGCGCCAGCAGTGAGAGCCCACCGGGACAGGGGATTAACAATGAGCAGTTCTTC. It codes for CASSESPPGQGINNEQFF.

V and J are TRBV4-3 and TRBJ2-3; D uncertain. Deletions cut 0 bases from V and 13 bases from J, with 17 bases between. The germline CDR1 and CDR2 sequences are LGHNA and YSLEER. The CDR3 has 14 amino acids. CDR3 amino acids: CASSQDTVTPPEYF. DNA for the CDR3: TGCGCCAGCAGCCAAGATACGGTTACCCCTCCCGAGTATTTT.

The chain uses TRBV13 and TRBJ2-7; 8 bases are a match to TRBD2. Germline assignment: CDR1 PRHDT and CDR2 FYEKMQ (reference sequence). V shed 0 bases, J shed 9 bases, and the junction held 10 bases outside the gene matches. CDR3 length equals 15 residues. CDR3 nucleotides: TGTGCCAGCAGCTTAGGGGTAGCGGGACCTTTCGGGCAGTACTTC. This encodes CASSLGVAGPFGQYF.

J is TRBJ2-1 and V is TRBV9; 7 bases are a match to TRBD2. The CDR3 runs to 13 residues. Germline V gives CDR1 SGDLS, CDR2 YYNGEE. The CDR3 nucleotides are TGTGCAGGGGAGGGGCCCTCCTACAATGAGCAGTTCTTC. Translated: CAGEGPSYNEQFF.

This chain uses TRBV29-1 with TRBJ1-4; weak D call: TRBD1 (5 bases). V lost 4 bases, J lost 6 bases, and 12 bases lay in between. This CDR3 region has 13 residues. The V gene's germline CDR1 is SQVTM and CDR2 ANQGSEA. The CDR3 is CSVVSGIDEKLFF. Here the CDR3 DNA reads TGCAGCGTTGTTTCAGGGATCGATGAAAAACTGTTTTTT.

This rearrangement joins TRBV7-9 to TRBJ2-2; D ambiguous. In germline, CDR1 is SEHNR, CDR2 FQNEAQ (reference sequence). The ends were cut back, 7 bases at V and 0 bases at J, with 12 bases in the middle. The CDR3 contains 15 residues. This CDR3 is CASTPPGPNTGELFF. The CDR3, as DNA: TGTGCCAGCACCCCCCCCGGGCCGAACACCGGGGAGCTGTTTTTT.

CDR3 DNA sequence: TGTGCCAGCAGCCTTCAGGGGGGTAGACACGAGCAGTACTTC. It yields the protein CASSLQGGRHEQYF. This chain connects TRBV7-9 to TRBJ2-7; TRBD1 might be the D (7 bases). Germline CDR1 SEHNR, CDR2 FQNEAQ (reference sequence). The CDR3 spans 14 residues. The V gene lost 5 bases and the J gene lost 5 bases, with 16 bases spanning the gap.

The chain recombines TRBV5-4 with TRBJ2-2; no clear D gene. Trimming took off 5 bases at V and 0 bases at J, with 5 bases between the two ends. The CDR3 extends over 13 amino acids. Looked up from germline, CDR1 is SGHNT and CDR2 is YYREEE (reference sequence). CDR3 loop: CASRTANTGELFF. CDR3 bases: TGTGCCAGCAGGACGGCGAACACCGGGGAGCTGTTTTTT.

Sample share makes this clone medium-sized. This chain links TRBV5-6 with TRBJ2-7; D possibly uses TRBD1 or TRBD2 (6 bases each). Trimming removed 0 bases from V and 7 bases from J, with 17 bases in between. Germline CDR1 reads SGHDT; CDR2 reads YYEEEE. The CDR3 totals 15 residues. This CDR3 is CASSLEGGLPWEQYF. As DNA, the CDR3 is TGTGCCAGCAGCTTGGAGGGGGGACTCCCCTGGGAGCAGTACTTC.

This clone appeared a single time. The rearrangement joins TRBV9 to TRBJ1-5; unclear D gene. The CDR3 contains 15 residues. CDR1 is SGDLS, CDR2 YYNGEE, per germline. Trimming shortened V by 0 bases and J by 0 bases, and 7 bases separated the two germline ends. The CDR3 coding sequence is TGTGCCAGCAGCGTAGAGGGTAATAGCAATCAGCCCCAGCATTTT. It is translated as CASSVEGNSNQPQHF.

This chain uses TRBV11-2 with TRBJ2-5, with 8 nucleotides matching TRBD1. The germline V gene has CDR1 SGHAT and CDR2 FQNNGV. Trimming removed 4 bases from V and 5 bases from J; junction bases left unmatched: 9. The CDR3 loop spans 15 amino acids. CDR3 nucleotide sequence: TGTGCCAGCAGCTACAGCCAGGGGGCAGTGGAGACCCAGTACTTC. The encoded protein is CASSYSQGAVETQYF.

The CDR3 sequence is CASSRGGTHLYNEQFF. The CDR3 DNA reads TGTGCCAGCTCAAGGGGGGGGACCCACCTATACAATGAGCAGTTCTTC. This chain joins TRBV18 and TRBJ2-1, with TRBD2 as a possible D gene (7 bases). This CDR3 region has 16 residues. Germline V lookup: CDR1 KGHSH, CDR2 LQKENI. The V end was cut by 5 bases, the J end by 4 bases, with 18 bases between.

The chain is built from TRBV10-3 and TRBJ1-2; the match to TRBD1 covers 10 bases. Germline CDR1 ENHRY, CDR2 SYGVKD. V shed 6 bases, J shed 4 bases, and the junction held 8 bases outside the gene matches. The CDR3 covers 15 residues. The CDR3 region is CAIRRGTGERYGYTF. The CDR3 DNA reads TGTGCCATCAGAAGAGGGACAGGGGAACGCTATGGCTACACCTTC.

The CDR3 coding sequence is TGTGCCAGCAGCAAAGGGATTTCGGGGACGACCGTGGTATCCTACGAGCAGTACTTC. This gives the protein CASSKGISGTTVVSYEQYF. J is TRBJ2-7 and V is TRBV21-1. TRBV21-1 is labeled a pseudogene. The CDR3 is made up of 19 amino acids.

The chain recombines TRBV2 with TRBJ1-5; D not resolved. Trimming left V 6 bases short and J 1 base short, with 19 bases between. CDR3 length equals 17 residues. Germline V gene lookup returns CDR1 SNHLY and CDR2 FYNNEI. CDR3 amino acids: CASRVETVEASNQPQHF. The CDR3 nucleotides read TGTGCCAGCAGGGTAGAGACGGTGGAGGCCAGCAATCAGCCCCAGCATTTT. Complete variable domain (other parts from reference TRBV2 and TRBJ1-5): EPEVTQTPSHQVTQMGQEVILRCVPISNHLYFYWYRQILGQKVEFLVSFYNNEISEKSEIFDDQFSVERPDGSNFTLKIRSTKLEDSAMYFCASRVETVEASNQPQHFGDGTRLSIL.

This clone occurred a few times. The CDR3 here is CASAAWGTEAFF. The CDR3 coding sequence is TGTGCCAGCGCGGCGTGGGGAACTGAAGCTTTCTTT. The chain is built from TRBV2 and TRBJ1-1; D unclear. CDR1 is SNHLY and CDR2 is FYNNEI in the germline V gene. The CDR3 extends over 12 amino acids. The germline V and J ends were trimmed by 8 bases and 5 bases, with 12 bases remaining between them. Using reference TRBV2 and TRBJ1-1 for the parts outside the CDR3, the full variable domain is EPEVTQTPSHQVTQMGQEVILRCVPISNHLYFYWYRQILGQKVEFLVSFYNNEISEKSEIFDDQFSVERPDGSNFTLKIRSTKLEDSAMYFCASAAWGTEAFFGQGTRLTVV.

V is TRBV6-5 and J is TRBJ2-1; D may be TRBD1 or TRBD2 (5 bases each). The CDR3 has 14 residues. The V gene's germline CDR1 is MNHEY and CDR2 SVGAGI. V shed 8 bases and J shed 4 bases, with 15 bases lying between them. CDR3 sequence (DNA): TGTGCCAGCTCCTTCGGGACGGATTACAATGAGCAGTTCTTC. Residues: CASSFGTDYNEQFF.

This sequence joins TRBV5-6 and TRBJ2-1, with a tentative D call TRBD2 (6 bases). The V gene's germline CDR1 is SGHDT and CDR2 YYEEEE. The CDR3 runs to 13 residues. Trimming removed 4 bases from V and 9 bases from J, with 14 bases in between. The CDR3 sequence is CASSRRLVAEQFF. CDR3 sequence (DNA): TGTGCCAGCAGCCGGAGACTAGTGGCTGAGCAGTTCTTC.

The chain couples TRBV11-2 to TRBJ2-3, with D unresolved. Germline loops: CDR1 SGHAT, CDR2 FQNNGV. The CDR3 is 14 amino acids. V was pared by 5 bases and J by 6 bases, with 15 bases between. CDR3 in DNA: TGTGCCAGCAGCCAAGGTGCCTTAGTCGATACGCAGTATTTT. Amino acid sequence: CASSQGALVDTQYF.

Here the CDR3 reads CASSLPGQTNTGELFF. CDR3 sequence (DNA): TGTGCCAGCAGCCTTCCGGGACAGACGAACACCGGGGAGCTGTTTTTT. The genes are TRBV7-6 and TRBJ2-2; TRBD1 matches at 7 bases. Per germline, CDR1 SGHVS and CDR2 FNYEAQ. The CDR3 is 16 residues long. The J segment lost 0 bases and the V segment lost 5 bases, leaving 6 bases of the junction unmatched.

The chain joins TRBV6-5 to TRBJ2-5; 7 positions match TRBD1. The CDR3 runs to 16 residues. Trimming removed 4 bases from V and 5 bases from J; junction bases left unmatched: 13. The germline V gene encodes CDR1 MNHEY and CDR2 SVGAGI. The CDR3 bases are TGTGCCAGCAGTTCCTACCTTGGGACAGCTCAGGAGACCCAGTACTTC. It encodes CASSSYLGTAQETQYF.

The chain links TRBV10-2 to TRBJ2-7, with a possible D match to TRBD2 (5 bases). The germline V and J ends were trimmed by 5 bases and 3 bases, with 17 bases remaining between them. Germline loops: CDR1 WSHSY, CDR2 SAAADI. The CDR3 loop spans 15 amino acids. The CDR3 DNA is TGCGCCAGCAGTCTAGCTGCTTTCCCCCACTACGAGCAGTACTTC. This encodes CASSLAAFPHYEQYF.

This clone came up once. This likely stems from a read error, as it lies one base from a far larger clone. V gene TRBV7-9 combines with J gene TRBJ2-2; D might be TRBD2 (6 bases). Trimming cost V 5 bases and J 1 base, with 14 bases left between them. The CDR3 has 16 residues. Germline values: CDR1 SEHNR, CDR2 FQNEAQ (reference sequence). CDR3: CASSPTGGVNTGELFF. The CDR3 region has the DNA TGTGCCAGCAGCCCCACTGGAGGGGTGAACACCGGGGAGCTGTTTTTT.